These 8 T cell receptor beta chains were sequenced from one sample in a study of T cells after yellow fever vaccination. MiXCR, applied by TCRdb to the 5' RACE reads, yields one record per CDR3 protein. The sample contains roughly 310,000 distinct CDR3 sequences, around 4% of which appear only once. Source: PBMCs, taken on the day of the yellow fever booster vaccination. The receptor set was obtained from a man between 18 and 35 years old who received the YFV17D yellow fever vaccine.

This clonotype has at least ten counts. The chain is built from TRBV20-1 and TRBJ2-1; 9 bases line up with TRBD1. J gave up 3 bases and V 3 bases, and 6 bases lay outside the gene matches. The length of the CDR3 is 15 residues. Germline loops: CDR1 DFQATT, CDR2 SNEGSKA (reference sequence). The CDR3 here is CSASGGQGIYNEQFF. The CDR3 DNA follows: TGCAGTGCTAGTGGGGGACAGGGTATCTACAATGAGCAGTTCTTC.

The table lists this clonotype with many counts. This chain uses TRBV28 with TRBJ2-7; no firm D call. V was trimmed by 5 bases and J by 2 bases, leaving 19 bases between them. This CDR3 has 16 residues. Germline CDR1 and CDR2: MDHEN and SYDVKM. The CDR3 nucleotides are TGTGCCAGCAGTCTACCCCGCTCCGGGTCAACCTACGAGCAGTACGTC. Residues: CASSLPRSGSTYEQYV.

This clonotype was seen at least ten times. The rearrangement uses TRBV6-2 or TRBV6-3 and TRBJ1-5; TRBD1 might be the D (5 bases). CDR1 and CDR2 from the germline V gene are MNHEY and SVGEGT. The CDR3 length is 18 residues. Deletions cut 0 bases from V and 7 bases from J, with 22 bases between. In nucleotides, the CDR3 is TGTGCCAGCAGTTACTCGTTAAGGGCAGGGAGTCGGCGCCAGCCCCAGCATTTT. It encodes CASSYSLRAGSRRQPQHF.

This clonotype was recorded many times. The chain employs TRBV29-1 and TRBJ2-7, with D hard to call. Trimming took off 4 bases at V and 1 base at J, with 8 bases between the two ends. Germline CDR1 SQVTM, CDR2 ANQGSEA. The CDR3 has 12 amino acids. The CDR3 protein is CSVGDTSYEQYF. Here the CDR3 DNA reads TGCAGCGTTGGGGATACATCCTACGAGCAGTACTTC.

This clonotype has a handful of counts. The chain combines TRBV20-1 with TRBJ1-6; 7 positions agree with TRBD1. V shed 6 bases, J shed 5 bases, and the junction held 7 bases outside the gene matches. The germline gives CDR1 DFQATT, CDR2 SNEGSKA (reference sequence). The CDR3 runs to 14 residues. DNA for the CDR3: TGCAGTGCGATGACAGGGCCGAATAATTCACCCCTCCACTTT. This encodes CSAMTGPNNSPLHF.

As DNA, the CDR3 is TGTGCCAGCAGCCGCCGGGGACTAGCGGGTGAGCAGTTCTTC. Encoded protein: CASSRRGLAGEQFF. The J gene is TRBJ2-1, the V gene TRBV7-3; TRBD2 matches 12 bases. The trim removed 5 bases at V and 9 bases at J, leaving 5 bases unmatched. The CDR3 is 14 residues long. Germline assignment: CDR1 SGHTA and CDR2 FQGTGA.

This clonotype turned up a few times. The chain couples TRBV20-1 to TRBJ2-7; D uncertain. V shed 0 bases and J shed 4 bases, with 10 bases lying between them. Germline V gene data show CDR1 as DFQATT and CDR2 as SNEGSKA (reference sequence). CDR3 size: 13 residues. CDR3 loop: CSARDNPSYEQYV. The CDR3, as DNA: TGCAGTGCTAGAGATAATCCAAGTTACGAGCAGTACGTC.

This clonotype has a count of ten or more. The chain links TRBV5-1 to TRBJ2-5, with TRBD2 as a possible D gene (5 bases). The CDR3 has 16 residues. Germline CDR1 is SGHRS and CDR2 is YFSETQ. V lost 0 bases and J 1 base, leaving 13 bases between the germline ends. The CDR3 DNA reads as TGCGCCAGCAGCTTGGCCGAAACTAGTCTCCAAGAGACCCAGTACTTC. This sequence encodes CASSLAETSLQETQYF. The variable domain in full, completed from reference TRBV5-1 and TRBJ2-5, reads KAGVTQTPRYLIKTRGQQVTLSCSPISGHRSVSWYQQTPGQGLQFLFEYFSETQRNKGNFPGRFSGRQFSNSRSEMNVSTLELGDSALYLCASSLAETSLQETQYFGPGTRLLVL.